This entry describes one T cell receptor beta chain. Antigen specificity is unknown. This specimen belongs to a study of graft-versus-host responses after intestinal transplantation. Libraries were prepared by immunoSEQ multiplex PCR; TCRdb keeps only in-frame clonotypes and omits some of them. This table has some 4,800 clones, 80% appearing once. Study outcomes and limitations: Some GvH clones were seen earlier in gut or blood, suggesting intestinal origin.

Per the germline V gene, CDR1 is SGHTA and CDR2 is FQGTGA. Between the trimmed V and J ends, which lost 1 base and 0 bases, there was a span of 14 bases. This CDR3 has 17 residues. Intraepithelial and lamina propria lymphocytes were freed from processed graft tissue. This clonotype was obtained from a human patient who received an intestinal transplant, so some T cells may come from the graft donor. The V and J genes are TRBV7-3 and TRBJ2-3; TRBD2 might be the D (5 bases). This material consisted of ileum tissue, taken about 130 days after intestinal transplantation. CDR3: CASSLIWPADSTDTQYF. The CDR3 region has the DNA TGTGCCAGCAGCTTAATATGGCCAGCGGATAGCACAGATACGCAGTATTTT.